The T cell receptor beta chain described here comes from a study of T-cell reconstitution after alpha-beta-depleted transplantation in children. The TCRbeta library was prepared with unique molecular identifiers. TCRdb re-called the PCR reads through MiXCR, storing one row per CDR3 protein. The data show 300,000 to 400,000 distinct CDR3 sequences, around 25% seen once. Broader study findings: It was reported that alpha-beta T cells came from several hundred expanded graft clones (about two months after transplant). T-cell numbers and diversity one year post-transplant derived largely from freshly generated T cells.

As to this clonotype: No antigen is known for it. Compared with germline, one end of the junction differs, possibly owing to a read error.

This CDR3 region has 20 residues. The chain combines TRBV12-3 or TRBV12-4 with TRBJ2-1; 13 bases line up with TRBD2. The specimen was PBMCs, mostly from graft donor cells, collected 180 days after TCRalphabeta/CD19-depleted stem cell transplant. The sequence derives from a male patient younger than 18 who had a stem cell transplant for acute lymphoblastic leukemia, so the T cells may come from the graft donor. The CDR3 loop reads CASSLVIGGLAGKSYNELFF. The CDR3 DNA follows: TGTGCCAGCAGTTTAGTAATAGGGGGACTAGCGGGAAAATCATACAATGAGCTGTTCTTC.